The rows below give T cell receptor beta chains drawn from one sample of a study. MiXCR was run by TCRdb on the RT-PCR reads, yielding one entry per CDR3 protein. The sample yields about 680,000 distinct CDR3 sequences, 12% to 15% seen once. Sequencing was carried out using memory CD4+ T cells from blood. The receptors stem from a female donor in good health, serving as a healthy control. CDR3s include the opening cysteine and the closing phenylalanine or tryptophan. The D gene is left open where the match is weak. Size is stated for part of the rows, as once, few or many counts, or as a class when the clone is expanded.

abundance	j_gene	v_gene	d_gene	CDR3aa	CDR3nt
.	TRBJ2-7	TRBV7-2	TRBD2	CASSPRRPSGDYYEQYF	TGTGCCAGCAGCCCCCGACGCCCTAGCGGGGATTACTACGAGCAGTACTTC
few	TRBJ2-5	TRBV20-1	TRBD1	CSAQTGPPGGTQYF	TGCAGTGCTCAGACCGGGCCCCCAGGGGGGACCCAGTACTTC
.	TRBJ2-3	TRBV3-1	TRBD2	CASSQELASGGNTQYF	TGTGCCAGCAGCCAAGAGTTGGCTAGCGGGGGGAATACGCAGTATTTT
.	TRBJ2-2	TRBV7-2	TRBD1	CASSPRDRSNTGELFF	TGTGCCAGCAGCCCCCGGGACAGGTCGAACACCGGGGAGCTGTTTTTT
few	TRBJ2-1	TRBV5-6	.	CASTHLHEQFF	TGTGCCAGCACCCACCTCCACGAGCAGTTCTTC
.	TRBJ2-1	TRBV12-3/TRBV12-4	TRBD1	CASSGMGQGDSGSYYEQFF	TGTGCCAGCAGTGGCATGGGACAGGGGGACTCGGGGTCCTACTATGAGCAGTTCTTC
.	TRBJ1-2	TRBV15	.	CATSRDEGGYTF	TGTGCCACCAGCAGAGATGAGGGAGGCTACACCTTC
.	TRBJ1-2	TRBV7-8	TRBD1	CASSLEQGAGGYTF	TGTGCCAGCAGCTTGGAGCAGGGGGCTGGGGGCTACACCTTC
many	TRBJ2-1	TRBV29-1	TRBD1	CSVQGVYNEQFF	TGCAGCGTCCAGGGGGTATACAATGAGCAGTTCTTC
.	TRBJ2-2	TRBV5-1	TRBD2	CASSLPASGKGAGELFF	TGCGCCAGCAGCTTGCCTGCTAGCGGGAAAGGTGCCGGGGAGCTGTTTTTT
.	TRBJ2-7	TRBV29-1	TRBD2	CSVPEGLAGYEQYF	TGCAGCGTTCCGGAGGGACTAGCGGGGTACGAGCAGTACTTC
.	TRBJ2-3	TRBV5-4	.	CASSFQLGTDTQYF	TGTGCCAGCAGCTTCCAGCTAGGCACAGATACGCAGTATTTT
.	TRBJ2-5	TRBV5-1	.	CASSPGRRGETQYF	TGCGCCAGCAGCCCTGGACGCAGAGGGGAGACCCAGTACTTC
few	TRBJ1-2	TRBV19	TRBD1	CASSTQTGGYYGYTF	TGTGCCAGTAGTACACAAACAGGGGGATACTATGGCTACACCTTC
.	TRBJ2-2	TRBV9	TRBD2	CASSVEWTSGTGGELFF	TGTGCCAGCAGCGTAGAATGGACTAGCGGGACGGGCGGGGAGCTGTTTTTT
.	TRBJ2-1	TRBV2	.	CASNQERPSSGWYNEQFF	TGTGCCAGCAATCAGGAGAGACCTTCCAGCGGATGGTACAATGAGCAGTTCTTC
.	TRBJ2-1	TRBV2	.	CASCVTPDNEQFF	TGTGCCAGCTGTGTTACCCCGGACAATGAGCAGTTCTTC
many	TRBJ2-7	TRBV20-1	.	CSASTGFYEQYF	TGCAGTGCTAGTACAGGGTTCTACGAGCAGTACTTC
few	TRBJ2-2	TRBV12-3/TRBV12-4	.	CASGPPGSGELFF	TGTGCCAGCGGCCCGCCGGGGTCCGGGGAGCTGTTTTTT
.	TRBJ1-5	TRBV7-8	TRBD1	CASSLHYTGTGGDQPQHF	TGTGCCAGCAGCTTACACTACACCGGGACAGGGGGCGATCAGCCCCAGCATTTT
few	TRBJ2-1	TRBV3-1	TRBD2	CASTRGTSGGNEQFF	TGTGCCAGCACCCGAGGGACTAGCGGGGGAAATGAGCAGTTCTTC
.	TRBJ2-7	TRBV7-2	.	CASSLAGLSTYEQYF	TGTGCCAGCAGCTTAGCTGGTCTTTCCACCTACGAGCAGTACTTC
.	TRBJ2-5	TRBV5-4	TRBD2	CASMGGFGETQYF	TGTGCCAGTATGGGAGGGTTTGGTGAGACCCAGTACTTC
.	TRBJ2-6	TRBV4-3	.	CASSQGSRGANVLTF	TGCGCCAGCAGCCAAGGGAGCCGGGGGGCCAACGTCCTGACTTTC
few	TRBJ2-5	TRBV24-1	.	CATRGGGETQYF	TGTGCCACCAGGGGAGGGGGAGAGACCCAGTACTTC
few	TRBJ1-5	TRBV11-2	.	CASSLDQGQFGQPQHF	TGTGCCAGCAGCTTAGATCAAGGACAGTTTGGTCAGCCCCAGCATTTT
few	TRBJ1-1	TRBV18	.	CASSPGLGLNTEAFF	TGTGCCAGCTCACCGGGGTTGGGTTTGAACACTGAAGCTTTCTTT
many	TRBJ2-7	TRBV7-2	.	CASSSMGYEQYF	TGTGCCAGCAGCTCGATGGGCTACGAGCAGTACTTC
.	TRBJ1-1	TRBV9	.	CASSVGSETYTEAFF	TGTGCCAGCAGCGTAGGTTCTGAAACTTACACTGAAGCTTTCTTT
many	TRBJ2-7	TRBV5-6	.	CASSAAGFPQYF	TGTGCCAGCAGCGCGGCCGGCTTTCCCCAGTACTTC
few	TRBJ2-7	TRBV4-3	TRBD2	CASSQVASGSSEQYF	TGCGCCAGCAGCCAAGTGGCTAGCGGGAGTTCCGAGCAGTACTTC
.	TRBJ2-1	TRBV13	.	CASSLRTTHNEQFF	TGTGCCAGCAGCTTACGGACTACTCACAATGAGCAGTTCTTC
few	TRBJ2-2	TRBV5-1	.	CASSFTGGPGTGELFF	TGCGCCAGCAGCTTCACCGGTGGGCCCGGCACCGGGGAGCTGTTTTTT
many	TRBJ2-5	TRBV7-2	.	CASSLAWRTGETQYF	TGTGCCAGCAGCTTAGCTTGGCGGACGGGAGAGACCCAGTACTTC
.	TRBJ1-1	TRBV9	.	CASSVDYGLNTEAFF	TGTGCCAGCAGCGTAGATTACGGCTTGAACACTGAAGCTTTCTTT
few	TRBJ2-1	TRBV4-2	.	CASGPYGGRSSYNEQFF	TGTGCCAGCGGTCCGTACGGCGGCAGGAGCTCCTACAATGAGCAGTTCTTC